These 26 T cell receptor beta chains were all obtained from the same sample, sequenced in a study of shared clonotypes between healthy human individuals. The data were produced by immunoSEQ multiplex PCR, yet TCRdb's version contains in-frame clones alone and is incomplete. Found here are about 2.4 million clones, roughly 93% of them singletons; the top ten hold 0.36%. Input material: naive CD4+ T cells from PBMCs. As to subset: CD45RA+ positively selected. These receptor sequences come from a man between 18 and 29 years old in good health. Some clones in this sample may be carry-over from other donors' samples.

V usage is TRBV7-2 and J usage is TRBJ2-1; TRBD1 agrees at 7 bases. The CDR3 contains 16 residues. After removal of 0 bases from V and 6 bases from J, the junction contained 8 bases not matched to a gene. Per the germline V gene, CDR1 is SGHTA and CDR2 is FQGNSA. The CDR3 coding sequence is TGTGCCAGCAGCTTAGCGACAGGGCCCTTTCGCAATGAGCAGTTCTTC. It codes for CASSLATGPFRNEQFF.

This chain connects TRBV29-1 to TRBJ2-1, with 11 bases aligning to TRBD2. The CDR3 sequence is 14 residues long. The germline V gene encodes CDR1 SQVTM and CDR2 ANQGSEA. V lost 7 bases to trimming and J lost 4 bases; unmatched junction nucleotides: 6. The CDR3 DNA sequence: TGCAGCGCCACCGGGACTAGCGGATACAATGAGCAGTTCTTC. It translates to CSATGTSGYNEQFF.

The chain is built from TRBV30 and TRBJ1-3, with D uncertain. The germline V gene encodes CDR1 GTSNPN and CDR2 SVGIG (reference sequence). The V end lost 3 bases, the J end lost 4 bases, and 13 bases lay between the germline ends. The CDR3 totals 14 residues. CDR3 loop: CAWRTGKGGNTIYF. The CDR3 DNA is TGTGCCTGGAGAACCGGGAAAGGGGGAAACACCATATATTTT.

The genes are TRBV7-2 and TRBJ2-5; D is tentatively TRBD1 or TRBD2 (5 bases each). The tail of the sequence fits TRBJ2-7 better, so the J call may be wrong. The CDR3 is made up of 13 amino acids. Germline lookup yields CDR1 SGHTA and CDR2 FQGNSA. The CDR3: CASSPGRSYEQYF. CDR3 DNA: TGTGCCAGCAGTCCGGGACGGTCCTACGAGCAGTACTTC.

This clone came up a few times. At the DNA level, this CDR3 is encoded by other sequences in the same sample as well. The chain links TRBV29-1 to TRBJ2-7, with 8 bases fitting TRBD1. This CDR3 region has 11 residues. Germline assignment: CDR1 SQVTM and CDR2 ANQGSEA. With 6 bases clipped from V and 3 bases from J, the junction kept 1 base outside the gene matches. The CDR3 here is CSVDRGYEQYF. In DNA form, the CDR3 reads TGCAGCGTCGACAGGGGCTACGAGCAGTACTTC.

The chain uses TRBV28 and TRBJ2-2; D is undetermined. Germline V gene data show CDR1 as MDHEN and CDR2 as SYDVKM. The CDR3 loop spans 14 amino acids. V was pared by 6 bases and J by 1 base, with 9 bases between. The chain's CDR3 is CASSRHQNTGELFF. The CDR3 bases are TGTGCCAGCAGCCGACACCAGAACACCGGGGAGCTGTTTTTT.

This chain joins TRBV27 and TRBJ2-5, with 10 bases aligning to TRBD2. V trimming: 1 base; J trimming: 4 bases; junction bases outside the gene matches: 12. The CDR3 is 18 residues long. Germline CDR1 is MNHEY and CDR2 is SMNVEV (reference sequence). This CDR3 is CASSLFSFSGRAVETQYF. The CDR3 DNA reads as TGTGCCAGCAGTTTATTTAGTTTCAGCGGGAGGGCCGTAGAGACCCAGTACTTC.

The chain recombines TRBV28 with TRBJ2-5; weak D call: TRBD2 (5 bases). Germline V lookup: CDR1 MDHEN, CDR2 SYDVKM. V was shortened by 7 bases and J by 4 bases, with 22 bases between the two germline ends. This CDR3 is 16 amino acids long. The CDR3 loop is CASTSGGLGAGETQYF. The CDR3 DNA reads TGTGCCAGCACCTCTGGCGGGTTGGGCGCGGGAGAGACCCAGTACTTC.

CDR3 coding DNA: TGCGCCAGCAGTGAGTCCGGACTAGCGGGAGGCCGCGATGAGCAGTTCTTC. Protein product: CASSESGLAGGRDEQFF. This rearrangement joins TRBV10-1 to TRBJ2-1, with 14 bases matching TRBD2. The ends lost 0 bases at V and 8 bases at J; junction bases unmatched: 6. The germline V gene encodes CDR1 WNHNN and CDR2 SYGVQD (reference sequence). This CDR3 has 17 residues.

The chain carries TRBV5-1 and TRBJ1-1; D ambiguous. Per the germline V gene, CDR1 is SGHRS and CDR2 is YFSETQ. This CDR3 comprises 14 residues. Trimming pared 0 bases from V and 5 bases from J, leaving 11 bases between. CDR3 coding DNA: TGCGCCAGCAGCTTGGCCGGCGATGGGACTGAAGCTTTCTTT. Its translation: CASSLAGDGTEAFF.

The chain couples TRBV5-4 to TRBJ2-3; D not certain. This CDR3 spans 16 amino acids. Germline CDR1 and CDR2: SGHNT and YYREEE (reference sequence). V was clipped by 0 bases and J by 2 bases, with 13 bases between them. The CDR3 here is CASSLGAGRFTDTQYF. The DNA for the CDR3 is TGTGCCAGCAGCTTGGGGGCAGGTCGGTTCACAGATACGCAGTATTTT.

The CDR3 reads CASSLFVDSAGTDTQYF. As DNA, the CDR3 is TGTGCCAGCAGTTTATTTGTCGACTCCGCCGGGACAGATACGCAGTATTTT. This chain links TRBV28 with TRBJ2-3, with D unresolved. The V end was cut by 1 base, the J end by 3 bases, with 17 bases between. Germline CDR1 MDHEN, CDR2 SYDVKM. The CDR3 is made up of 17 amino acids.

A word on this clone: The same CDR3 arises from other DNA sequences in this sample as well. V is TRBV2 and J is TRBJ2-3; D is unresolved. V was clipped by 7 bases and J by 2 bases, with 4 bases between them. In germline, CDR1 is SNHLY, CDR2 FYNNEI. CDR3 size: 11 residues. The CDR3 is CASTFTDTQYF. DNA of the CDR3: TGTGCCAGCACGTTCACAGATACGCAGTATTTT.

The chain links TRBV28 to TRBJ2-4; tentative D call: TRBD1 (6 bases). The CDR3 totals 14 residues. Trimming removed 5 bases from V and 0 bases from J, with 8 bases in between. The germline CDR1 and CDR2 sequences are MDHEN and SYDVKM. CDR3 amino acids: CASSKQGAKNIQYF. The DNA of the CDR3 is TGTGCCAGCAGTAAACAGGGAGCCAAAAACATTCAGTACTTC.

The rearrangement joins TRBV6-1 to TRBJ2-3, with TRBD2 matching over 12 bases. Germline values: CDR1 MNHNS, CDR2 SASEGT. The CDR3 spans 15 residues. V was pared by 6 bases and J by 4 bases, with 5 bases of the junction left unmatched. The CDR3 spells CASSPGLAGADTQYF. CDR3 nucleotides: TGTGCCAGCAGCCCGGGACTAGCGGGTGCAGATACGCAGTATTTT.

This chain links TRBV7-8 with TRBJ1-1; TRBD1 is a possible D gene (5 bases). CDR1 is SGHVS and CDR2 is FQNEAQ in the germline V gene. Trimming stripped 5 bases from V and 6 bases from J, with 16 bases between. CDR3 length: 14 residues. The DNA for the CDR3 is TGTGCCAGCAGCCCACGGGACGTTGTCCCTGAAGCTTTCTTT. This encodes CASSPRDVVPEAFF.

The chain employs TRBV9 and TRBJ2-1; D is unclear. The V gene lost 6 bases and the J gene lost 0 bases, with 10 bases spanning the gap. CDR1 and CDR2 from the germline V gene are SGDLS and YYNGEE. There are 14 residues in the CDR3. CDR3 in DNA: TGTGCCAGCACCCTCGTTAGCTCCTACAATGAGCAGTTCTTC. Protein sequence: CASTLVSSYNEQFF.

This sequence joins TRBV9 and TRBJ2-7; D might be TRBD1 (6 bases). The CDR3 has 15 residues. Trimming cost V 3 bases and J 6 bases, with 19 bases left between them. The germline gives CDR1 SGDLS, CDR2 YYNGEE. The CDR3 coding sequence is TGTGCCAGCAGCGCGGCAGGGACAAGAAGCGGCGAGCAGTACTTC. This translates into CASSAAGTRSGEQYF.

This clone appeared once. The same CDR3 arises from other DNA sequences in this sample as well. The chain carries TRBV18 and TRBJ2-7; possible D gene TRBD1, 6 bases. Germline CDR1 KGHSH, CDR2 LQKENI. The CDR3 has 13 residues. The V end was cut by 3 bases, the J end by 3 bases, with 9 bases between. The CDR3 here is CASSPSTGYEQYF. CDR3 DNA sequence: TGTGCCAGCTCACCCTCGACAGGCTACGAGCAGTACTTC.

The V and J genes are TRBV19 and TRBJ2-5; perhaps TRBD2 as D (7 bases). V was pared by 3 bases and J by 5 bases, with 16 bases between. The CDR3 is 15 residues long. Germline V lookup: CDR1 LNHDA, CDR2 SQIVND (reference sequence). The CDR3 region is CASSIGQRGGETQYF. CDR3 in DNA: TGTGCCAGTAGTATCGGGCAGAGGGGGGGGGAGACCCAGTACTTC.

This chain connects TRBV6-1 to TRBJ2-3; D is unresolved. CDR3 length equals 14 residues. Germline V gene sequence: CDR1 MNHNS, CDR2 SASEGT. V was trimmed by 2 bases and J by 2 bases, leaving 8 bases between them. The CDR3 DNA reads TGTGCCAGCAGTGAAAAGGCACTCACAGATACGCAGTATTTT. This codes for CASSEKALTDTQYF.

The chain couples TRBV7-2 to TRBJ2-7; either TRBD1 or TRBD2 may supply D (5 bases each). Looked up from germline, CDR1 is SGHTA and CDR2 is FQGNSA. The CDR3 totals 15 residues. V was clipped by 0 bases and J by 7 bases, with 16 bases between them. CDR3 in amino acids: CASSLAGTDPLEQYF. Written as DNA, the CDR3 is TGTGCCAGCAGCTTAGCCGGGACCGACCCCTTGGAGCAGTACTTC.

The chain combines TRBV5-4 with TRBJ1-2; 9 positions match TRBD1. Trimming at V came to 5 bases and at J to 4 bases, leaving 9 bases not matched to a gene. CDR3 size: 15 residues. The V gene's germline CDR1 is SGHNT and CDR2 YYREEE (reference sequence). The CDR3, as DNA: TGTGCCAGCAGACCACCGGGACAGGGCTCCTATGGCTACACCTTC. Residues: CASRPPGQGSYGYTF.

This chain uses TRBV5-6 with TRBJ2-7; D ambiguous. CDR3 length: 15 residues. The V gene's germline CDR1 is SGHDT and CDR2 YYEEEE. Deletions cut 1 base from V and 0 bases from J, with 11 bases between. The DNA for the CDR3 is TGTGCCAGCAGCTTGTACGCAGTTCTCTCCTACGAGCAGTACTTC. It codes for CASSLYAVLSYEQYF. Complete variable domain (other parts from reference TRBV5-6 and TRBJ2-7): DAGVTQSPTHLIKTRGQQVTLRCSPKSGHDTVSWYQQALGQGPQFIFQYYEEEERQRGNFPDRFSGHQFPNYSSELNVNALLLGDSALYLCASSLYAVLSYEQYFGPGTRLTVT.

V gene TRBV19 combines with J gene TRBJ1-5; no clear D gene. Trimming took off 3 bases at V and 7 bases at J, with 19 bases between the two ends. Germline V gene lookup returns CDR1 LNHDA and CDR2 SQIVND (reference sequence). The CDR3 has 16 residues. In DNA, the CDR3 is TGTGCCAGTAGTATGGGAGGACGCGGGCTCCGACAGCCCCAGCATTTT. It is translated as CASSMGGRGLRQPQHF.

The V gene is TRBV7-8, the J gene TRBJ2-1, with TRBD2 matching 10 bases. The CDR3 totals 14 residues. CDR1 is SGHVS, CDR2 FQNEAQ, per germline. The junction had 3 bases not matched to a gene; V was cut back by 5 bases and J by 5 bases. CDR3 amino acids: CASSGTSENNEQFF. CDR3 nucleotides: TGTGCCAGCAGCGGGACTAGCGAGAACAATGAGCAGTTCTTC.